This T cell receptor beta chain appears in the sequencing data of a study of OX40 agonist ivuxolimab in advanced cancers. Study details: Allowance was made for prior anti-PD-1, anti-PD-L1 or anti-CTLA-4 therapy, and around 44% had some.

Profiled with immunoSEQ multiplex PCR; TCRdb holds only in-frame clones, not every one. Of around 50,000 clones detected, 83% appear once; the ten largest clones hold roughly 3.3%. Overall study results and limits: Expanded clones were, on average, more numerous in CD8+ T cells than in CD4+. CD4+ and CD8+ blood T cells expanded clonally by week 6 at 0.1 to 3.0 mg/kg. Patients who responded partially at 0.1-3.0 mg/kg showed clonal expansion ranking among the lowest.

About this clone: Its cognate antigen is unknown.

The ends lost 6 bases at V and 4 bases at J; junction bases unmatched: 7. The CDR3 totals 15 residues. Germline V gene data show CDR1 as LNHDA and CDR2 as SQIVND (reference sequence). The sequence was collected from an adult with an advanced solid tumor such as melanoma, head and neck, liver or kidney cancer. The J gene is TRBJ1-5, the V gene TRBV19; TRBD1 agrees at 9 bases. This specimen was CD4+ or CD8+ T cells sorted from blood, taken in a trial of the OX40 agonist ivuxolimab. The CDR3 loop reads CASRSDRGPNQPQHF. The CDR3 nucleotides read TGTGCCAGTAGATCGGACAGGGGACCAAATCAGCCCCAGCATTTT.